This T cell receptor beta chain comes out of a study of neurological immune-mediated disorders. Time point meaning: longitudinal time-point 2. V shed 3 bases and J 2 bases; nucleotides not matched to a gene: 5. The length of the CDR3 is 16 residues. In germline, CDR1 is SGHDT, CDR2 YYEEEE. MiXCR, run by TCRdb on the 5' RACE reads, gives a single entry per CDR3 protein. The data hold about 33,000 distinct CDR3 sequences, with roughly an eighth observed a single time. This clonotype was observed at least ten times. Material for sequencing was PBMCs. The TCR was taken from a woman aged 40 to 50 in good health. This rearrangement joins TRBV5-6 to TRBJ2-3; 11 bases are shared with TRBD2. In DNA, the CDR3 is TGTGCCAGCAGCTGGATGACTAGCGGGATCACAGATACGCAGTATTTT. Its translation is CASSWMTSGITDTQYF.